A selection of T cell receptor beta chains follows, all from one sample in a study of cytomegalovirus exposure and HLA in healthy donors. TCRdb keeps only in-frame clones here, not all; method: immunoSEQ multiplex PCR. Of 110,000 to 150,000 clones detected, less than 10% appear once; the ten largest clones hold about 2%. Sequenced: PBMCs. These receptors all come from a male donor in good health and CMV-seronegative. The CDR3 runs from the conserved cysteine through the conserved F or W. Each record gives: clone size, V gene, J gene, D gene, CDR3 length, CDR3 DNA, CDR3 protein. D genes are given only for firm matches. Expanded clones are given a class, and other clones once, few, many or no size at all.

size: few
V: TRBV27
J: TRBJ2-1
D: -
length: 12
DNA: TGTGCCAGCGGGGAGCTAGCGAGGGAGCAGTTCTTC
CDR3: CASGELAREQFF

size: few
V: TRBV6-1
J: TRBJ1-5
D: -
length: 14
DNA: TGTGCCAGCAGTGGGACAGCTTTCAATCAGCCCCAGCATTTT
CDR3: CASSGTAFNQPQHF

size: -
V: TRBV7-2
J: TRBJ2-7
D: -
length: 15
DNA: TGTGCCAGCACCAGTACGGGGTCCGGCGGGTACGAGCAGTACTTC
CDR3: CASTSTGSGGYEQYF

size: -
V: TRBV4-3
J: TRBJ2-3
D: TRBD2
length: 17
DNA: TGCGCCAGCAGCCAAGCTGGTGCGGGAGCGGGGACAGATACGCAGTATTTT
CDR3: CASSQAGAGAGTDTQYF

size: -
V: TRBV5-6
J: TRBJ1-5
D: -
length: 13
DNA: TGTGCCAGCAGCTTGGCAGGGAACCAGCCCCAGCATTTT
CDR3: CASSLAGNQPQHF

size: -
V: TRBV10-3
J: TRBJ1-2
D: -
length: 13
DNA: TGTGCCATCAGTGGGCAAGCTAACTATGGCTACACCTTC
CDR3: CAISGQANYGYTF

size: -
V: TRBV7-2
J: TRBJ2-7
D: -
length: 15
DNA: TGTGCCAGCAGCTCCCAGTCTAGCCCTCCTTACGAGCAGTACTTC
CDR3: CASSSQSSPPYEQYF

size: -
V: TRBV29-1
J: TRBJ2-7
D: TRBD1
length: 14
DNA: TGCAGCGTCGGACTGTTGGGGACAGATCGAGGGCAGTACTTC
CDR3: CSVGLLGTDRGQYF

size: -
V: TRBV5-4
J: TRBJ2-7
D: TRBD1
length: 14
DNA: TGTGCCAGCAGCTGGACAGGGAACTCCTACGAGCAGTACTTC
CDR3: CASSWTGNSYEQYF

size: -
V: TRBV19
J: TRBJ2-4
D: TRBD1
length: 16
DNA: TGTGCCAGTAGTATCACAGGGGTAACGACCAAAAACATTCAGTACTTC
CDR3: CASSITGVTTKNIQYF

size: -
V: TRBV5-4
J: TRBJ2-2
D: TRBD1
length: 15
DNA: TGTGCCAGCAGCACACAGGGGCTGGACACCGGGGAGCTGTTTTTT
CDR3: CASSTQGLDTGELFF

size: few
V: TRBV9
J: TRBJ2-7
D: -
length: 14
DNA: TGTGCCAGCAGCGTAGGGGCAGGGGATGACGAGCAGTACTTC
CDR3: CASSVGAGDDEQYF

size: few
V: TRBV21-1
J: TRBJ2-3
D: -
length: 16
DNA: TGTGCCAGCAGCGGAGACAGGGTGGATGGCACAGATACGCAGTATTTT
CDR3: CASSGDRVDGTDTQYF

size: few
V: TRBV6-5
J: TRBJ1-1
D: -
length: 14
DNA: TGTGCCAGCAGTTACTCGACAGCGAACACTGAAGCTTTCTTT
CDR3: CASSYSTANTEAFF

size: few
V: TRBV6-1
J: TRBJ2-5
D: TRBD2
length: 15
DNA: TGTGCCAGCGGCGGACTAGCGGGAGGGCAAGAGACCCAGTACTTC
CDR3: CASGGLAGGQETQYF

size: -
V: TRBV29-1
J: TRBJ1-1
D: TRBD1
length: 13
DNA: TGCAGCGTTGACCAGGGGGCGAGCACTGAAGCTTTCTTT
CDR3: CSVDQGASTEAFF

size: -
V: TRBV4-3
J: TRBJ1-2
D: -
length: 13
DNA: TGCGCCAGCAGCCAATATGGGGGCGATGGCTACACCTTC
CDR3: CASSQYGGDGYTF

size: -
V: TRBV2
J: TRBJ2-7
D: TRBD1
length: 12
DNA: TGTGCCAGCAGTGGGACAGGCGGCGAGCAGTACTTC
CDR3: CASSGTGGEQYF

size: -
V: TRBV7-9
J: TRBJ2-3
D: TRBD2
length: 15
DNA: TGTGCCAGCAGCTTACTAGCGGGCAGCACAGATACGCAGTATTTT
CDR3: CASSLLAGSTDTQYF

size: -
V: TRBV7-6
J: TRBJ2-7
D: TRBD1
length: 14
DNA: TGTGCCAGCAGCCCGACAGGGGTCTCCTACGAGCAGTACTTC
CDR3: CASSPTGVSYEQYF

size: -
V: TRBV7-9
J: TRBJ2-3
D: -
length: 13
DNA: TGTGCCAGCAGAGACACTAGCACAGATACGCAGTATTTT
CDR3: CASRDTSTDTQYF

size: few
V: TRBV7-2
J: TRBJ1-5
D: -
length: 14
DNA: TGTGCCAGCAGCTTAAGCAATAGCAATCAGCCCCAGCATTTT
CDR3: CASSLSNSNQPQHF

size: few
V: TRBV29-1
J: TRBJ2-7
D: -
length: 14
DNA: TGCAGCGTTGATGGGGGGGGGACAACCTACGAGCAGTACTTC
CDR3: CSVDGGGTTYEQYF

size: -
V: TRBV29-1
J: TRBJ2-5
D: -
length: 13
DNA: TGCAGCGTCGACTCGACAGGCCGCGAGACCCAGTACTTC
CDR3: CSVDSTGRETQYF

size: -
V: TRBV4-3
J: TRBJ1-2
D: -
length: 13
DNA: TGCGCCAGCAGCCAAGAAACAGGCTATGGCTACACCTTC
CDR3: CASSQETGYGYTF

size: few
V: TRBV11-2
J: TRBJ2-6
D: TRBD1
length: 17
DNA: TGTGCCAGCAGCTTAGTACCTACAGGGGCTGGGGCCAACGTCCTGACTTTC
CDR3: CASSLVPTGAGANVLTF

size: few
V: TRBV4-1
J: TRBJ1-1
D: -
length: 15
DNA: TGCGCCAGCAGCCAAACCCCGGTTAGGAACACTGAAGCTTTCTTT
CDR3: CASSQTPVRNTEAFF

size: few
V: TRBV7-2
J: TRBJ2-1
D: TRBD2
length: 14
DNA: TGTGCCAGCAGCTTAGGGCACCAACTAGCGGAACAGTTCTTC
CDR3: CASSLGHQLAEQFF

size: -
V: TRBV4-3
J: TRBJ1-1
D: TRBD1
length: 15
DNA: TGCGCCAGCAGCCAAGCCTACAGGGGACGGACTGAAGCTTTCTTT
CDR3: CASSQAYRGRTEAFF

size: few
V: TRBV15
J: TRBJ1-2
D: -
length: 16
DNA: TGTGCCACCAGCAGAGCTCCCCGGGACGGCGGGGGTGGCTACACCTTC
CDR3: CATSRAPRDGGGGYTF

size: -
V: TRBV28
J: TRBJ2-5
D: TRBD2
length: 16
DNA: TGTGCCAGCAGTTCCCTCGGGACTAGCGGAAGGGAGACCCAGTACTTC
CDR3: CASSSLGTSGRETQYF

size: few
V: TRBV5-1
J: TRBJ1-4
D: -
length: 13
DNA: TGCGCCAGCACCCGGGGGGGCAGTGGAAAACTGTTTTTT
CDR3: CASTRGGSGKLFF

size: -
V: TRBV7-2
J: TRBJ2-1
D: TRBD2
length: 15
DNA: TGTGCCAGCAGCAGTGGGACTAGCCTTCGCAATGAGCAGTTCTTC
CDR3: CASSSGTSLRNEQFF

size: -
V: TRBV4-2
J: TRBJ1-1
D: TRBD1
length: 14
DNA: TGTGCCAGCAGCCGAGACAGGGTAGACACTGAAGCTTTCTTT
CDR3: CASSRDRVDTEAFF

size: few
V: TRBV4-2
J: TRBJ2-2
D: TRBD2
length: 14
DNA: TGTGCCAGCAGGCCCCGGGGGGATACCGGGGAGCTGTTTTTT
CDR3: CASRPRGDTGELFF

size: few
V: TRBV4-3
J: TRBJ2-7
D: -
length: 14
DNA: TGCGCCAGCAGCCAAGATATCCCGGGATACGAGCAGTACTTC
CDR3: CASSQDIPGYEQYF

size: few
V: TRBV30
J: TRBJ2-7
D: TRBD2
length: 19
DNA: TGTGCCTGGAGCGAGGGGGAACGGCTAGCGGGAGAGGGGGCCTACGAGCAGTACTTC
CDR3: CAWSEGERLAGEGAYEQYF

size: few
V: TRBV6-5
J: TRBJ2-2
D: -
length: 15
DNA: TGTGCCAGCAGTTACTCTCGAAACCGGGCCGGGGAGCTGTTTTTT
CDR3: CASSYSRNRAGELFF

size: -
V: TRBV2
J: TRBJ2-1
D: TRBD2
length: 13
DNA: TGTGCCAGCGCCCGGGGGGACTACAATGAGCAGTTCTTC
CDR3: CASARGDYNEQFF

size: -
V: TRBV9
J: TRBJ1-2
D: TRBD1
length: 14
DNA: TGTGCCAGCAGAGATACAGGGGGCGCTGATGGCTACACCTTC
CDR3: CASRDTGGADGYTF

size: -
V: TRBV28
J: TRBJ2-7
D: -
length: 14
DNA: TGTGCCAGCAGTTTAACAGGGATGATGAACGAGCAGTACTTC
CDR3: CASSLTGMMNEQYF

size: -
V: TRBV7-9
J: TRBJ2-7
D: TRBD2
length: 15
DNA: TGTGCCAGCAGCCCCGCCGGGACTAGCGGGAGTGAGCAGTACTTC
CDR3: CASSPAGTSGSEQYF

size: -
V: TRBV7-3
J: TRBJ2-7
D: -
length: 14
DNA: TGTGCCAGCAGCCCAGGGGCCAACTCCTACGAGCAGTACTTC
CDR3: CASSPGANSYEQYF

size: few
V: TRBV19
J: TRBJ1-5
D: -
length: 13
DNA: TGTGCCAGTGGGACATTTAGCAATCAGCCCCAGCATTTT
CDR3: CASGTFSNQPQHF

size: few
V: TRBV12-5
J: TRBJ2-5
D: -
length: 13
DNA: TGTGCTAGTGGTATCGACCGGTTAGAGGCCCAGTACTTC
CDR3: CASGIDRLEAQYF

size: few
V: TRBV9
J: TRBJ2-1
D: -
length: 15
DNA: TGTGCCAGCAGCGTAGCAGGGGATTCCTACAATGAGCAGTTCTTC
CDR3: CASSVAGDSYNEQFF

size: few
V: TRBV6-5
J: TRBJ2-6
D: -
length: 15
DNA: TGTGCCAGCAGTTACATTGCGTCTGGGGCCAACGTCCTGACTTTC
CDR3: CASSYIASGANVLTF